This T cell receptor beta chain derives from a study of identical twins. Study-wide findings and caveats: Beta out-of-frame sequences showed weaker excess sharing between twins.

The CDR3 loop spans 15 amino acids. Germline CDR1 reads ENHRY; CDR2 reads SYGVKD. The junction had 8 bases not matched to a gene; V was cut back by 6 bases and J by 8 bases. This clonotype showed up just a few times. The antigen remains unidentified. TCRdb reprocessed the 5' RACE reads with MiXCR, giving one entry per CDR3 protein. The data hold 700,000 or so distinct CDR3 sequences, with less than 10% observed a single time. This sample was shared with a second study, whose subject was yellow fever vaccine responses in identical twins. That paper adds: Twins' vaccine T cell responses were reported to seem partly convergent and partly personalized.

This clonotype was sampled from a woman aged 18-29 years in good health. The chain employs TRBV10-3 and TRBJ1-4; TRBD1 matches 11 bases. Material: PBMCs. In DNA, the CDR3 is TGTGCCATCAGCGACATGGGACAGGGGGTCGAAAAACTGTTTTTT. This encodes CAISDMGQGVEKLFF.